This T cell receptor (beta chain) was identified during a study of blood T cell repertoires in COVID-19. Study overall: The United States, Italy and Spain provided the acute and convalescent COVID-19 samples.

Clones were sequenced by immunoSEQ multiplex PCR, and TCRdb holds only the in-frame ones, with some missing. The sample records tens of thousands of clones, around 88% being singletons. While infection was still active, Seattle patients were enrolled and then followed longitudinally. The V gene lost 0 bases and the J gene lost 3 bases, with 11 bases spanning the gap. The CDR3 spans 16 residues. Germline loops: CDR1 LNHNV, CDR2 YYDKDF (reference sequence). Material: peripheral blood. The V gene is TRBV15, the J gene TRBJ2-2; possible D gene TRBD2, 6 bases. The TCR originated in an elderly man with COVID-19, enrolled during active disease. The CDR3 sequence is CATSRDSGGHTGELFF. The CDR3 bases are TGTGCCACCAGCAGAGATTCCGGAGGGCACACCGGGGAGCTGTTTTTT.